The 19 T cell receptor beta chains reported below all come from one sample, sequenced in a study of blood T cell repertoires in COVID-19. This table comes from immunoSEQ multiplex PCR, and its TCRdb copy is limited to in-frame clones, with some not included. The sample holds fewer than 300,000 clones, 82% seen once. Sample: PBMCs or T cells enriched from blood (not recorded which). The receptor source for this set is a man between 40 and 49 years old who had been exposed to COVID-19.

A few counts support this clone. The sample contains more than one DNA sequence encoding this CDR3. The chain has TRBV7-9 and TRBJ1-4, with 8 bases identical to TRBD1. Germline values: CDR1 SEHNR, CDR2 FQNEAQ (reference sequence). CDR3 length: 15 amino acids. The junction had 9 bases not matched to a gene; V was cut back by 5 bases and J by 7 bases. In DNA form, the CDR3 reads TGTGCCAGCAGCCCCGGACAGGGTTTGGCTGAAAAACTGTTTTTT. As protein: CASSPGQGLAEKLFF.

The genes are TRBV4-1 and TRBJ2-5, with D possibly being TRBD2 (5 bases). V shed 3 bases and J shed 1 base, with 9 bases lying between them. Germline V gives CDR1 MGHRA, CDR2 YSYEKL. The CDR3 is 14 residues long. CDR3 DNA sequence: TGCGCCAGCAGCCAGGGGAGAATCCAAGAGACCCAGTACTTC. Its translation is CASSQGRIQETQYF.

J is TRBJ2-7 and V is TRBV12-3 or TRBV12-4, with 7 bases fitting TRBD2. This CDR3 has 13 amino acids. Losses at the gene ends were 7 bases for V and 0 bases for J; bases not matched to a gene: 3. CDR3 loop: CASTRDYSYEQYF. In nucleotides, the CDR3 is TGTGCCAGCACACGGGACTACTCCTACGAGCAGTACTTC.

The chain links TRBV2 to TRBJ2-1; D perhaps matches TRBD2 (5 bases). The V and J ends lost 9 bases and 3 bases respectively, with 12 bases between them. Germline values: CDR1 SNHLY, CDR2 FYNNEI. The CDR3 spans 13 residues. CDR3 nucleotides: TGTGCCAGTAAAATCCGGGACTACAATGAGCAGTTCTTC. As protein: CASKIRDYNEQFF.

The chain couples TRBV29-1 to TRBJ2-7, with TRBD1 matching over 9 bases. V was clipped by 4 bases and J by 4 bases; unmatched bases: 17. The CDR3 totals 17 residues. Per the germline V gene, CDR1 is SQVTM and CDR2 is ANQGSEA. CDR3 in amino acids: CSVGGVPGTGFRYEQYF. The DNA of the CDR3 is TGCAGCGTTGGGGGGGTACCGGGGACAGGGTTTAGGTACGAGCAGTACTTC.

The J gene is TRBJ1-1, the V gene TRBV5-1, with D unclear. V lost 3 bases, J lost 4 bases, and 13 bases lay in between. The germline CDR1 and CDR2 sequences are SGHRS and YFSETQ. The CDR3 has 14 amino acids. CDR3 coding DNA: TGCGCCAGCAGCTCGAACCGGGGTAGCACTGAAGCTTTCTTT. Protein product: CASSSNRGSTEAFF. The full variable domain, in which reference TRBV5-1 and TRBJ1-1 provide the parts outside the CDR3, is KAGVTQTPRYLIKTRGQQVTLSCSPISGHRSVSWYQQTPGQGLQFLFEYFSETQRNKGNFPGRFSGRQFSNSRSEMNVSTLELGDSALYLCASSSNRGSTEAFFGQGTRLTVV.

CDR3 sequence reads: CASSLRQGVGEQYF. In nucleotides, the CDR3 is TGTGCCAGCAGCCTTCGACAGGGGGTGGGCGAGCAGTACTTC. This chain connects TRBV5-8 to TRBJ2-7; TRBD1 agrees at 9 bases. After removal of 4 bases from V and 6 bases from J, the junction contained 8 bases not matched to a gene. Germline CDR1 and CDR2: SGHTS and YDEGEE. This CDR3 has 14 amino acids.

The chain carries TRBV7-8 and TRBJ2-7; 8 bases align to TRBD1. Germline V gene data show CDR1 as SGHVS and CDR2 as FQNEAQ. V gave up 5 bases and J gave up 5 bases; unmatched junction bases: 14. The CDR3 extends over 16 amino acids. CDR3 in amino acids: CASSPTRDRIANEQYF. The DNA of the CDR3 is TGTGCCAGCAGCCCCACCCGGGACAGGATTGCCAACGAGCAGTACTTC. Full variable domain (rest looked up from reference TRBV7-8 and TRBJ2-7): GAGVSQSPRYKVAKRGQDVALRCDPISGHVSLFWYQQALGQGPEFLTYFQNEAQLDKSGLPSDRFFAERPEGSVSTLKIQRTQQEDSAVYLCASSPTRDRIANEQYFGPGTRLTVT.

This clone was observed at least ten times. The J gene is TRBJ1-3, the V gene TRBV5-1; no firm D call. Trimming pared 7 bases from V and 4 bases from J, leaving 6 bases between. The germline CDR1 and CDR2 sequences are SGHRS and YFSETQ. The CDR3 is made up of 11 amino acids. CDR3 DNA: TGCGCCAGCTCGAGGGGAAACACCATATATTTT. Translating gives CASSRGNTIYF. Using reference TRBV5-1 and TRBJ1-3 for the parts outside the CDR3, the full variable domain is KAGVTQTPRYLIKTRGQQVTLSCSPISGHRSVSWYQQTPGQGLQFLFEYFSETQRNKGNFPGRFSGRQFSNSRSEMNVSTLELGDSALYLCASSRGNTIYFGEGSWLTVV.

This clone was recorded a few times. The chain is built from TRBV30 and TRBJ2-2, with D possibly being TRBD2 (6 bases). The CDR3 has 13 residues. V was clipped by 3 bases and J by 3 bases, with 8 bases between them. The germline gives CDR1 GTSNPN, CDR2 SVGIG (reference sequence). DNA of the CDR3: TGTGCCTGGAGGGGGACTCACACCGGGGAGCTGTTTTTT. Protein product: CAWRGTHTGELFF.

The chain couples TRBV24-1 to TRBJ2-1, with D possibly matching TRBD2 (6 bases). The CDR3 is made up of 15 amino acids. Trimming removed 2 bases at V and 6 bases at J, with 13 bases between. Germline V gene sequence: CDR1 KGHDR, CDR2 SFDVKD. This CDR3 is CATSDSQTSRNEQFF. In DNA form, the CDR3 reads TGTGCCACCAGTGATTCGCAGACTAGTCGCAATGAGCAGTTCTTC.

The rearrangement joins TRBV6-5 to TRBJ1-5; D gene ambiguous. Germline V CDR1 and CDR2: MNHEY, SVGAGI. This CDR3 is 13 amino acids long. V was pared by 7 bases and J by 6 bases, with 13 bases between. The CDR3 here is CASTQEVVQPQHF. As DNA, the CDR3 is TGTGCCAGCACCCAAGAGGTGGTTCAGCCCCAGCATTTT.

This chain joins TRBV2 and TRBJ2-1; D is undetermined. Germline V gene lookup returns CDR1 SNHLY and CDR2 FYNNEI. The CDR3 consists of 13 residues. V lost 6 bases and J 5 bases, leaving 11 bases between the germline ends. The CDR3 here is CASSPYRDNEQFF. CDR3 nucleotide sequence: TGTGCCAGCAGCCCTTACCGAGACAATGAGCAGTTCTTC. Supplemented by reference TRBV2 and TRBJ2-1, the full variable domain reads EPEVTQTPSHQVTQMGQEVILRCVPISNHLYFYWYRQILGQKVEFLVSFYNNEISEKSEIFDDQFSVERPDGSNFTLKIRSTKLEDSAMYFCASSPYRDNEQFFGPGTRLTVL.

The CDR3 region has the DNA TGTGCCCCGAGTCGGGACTGGAGAACCGGGGAGCTGTTTTTT. This gives the protein CAPSRDWRTGELFF. The genes are TRBV9 and TRBJ2-2, with D possibly matching TRBD2 (6 bases). V was trimmed by 10 bases and J by 5 bases, leaving 18 bases between them. The CDR3 loop spans 14 amino acids. The germline gives CDR1 SGDLS, CDR2 YYNGEE.

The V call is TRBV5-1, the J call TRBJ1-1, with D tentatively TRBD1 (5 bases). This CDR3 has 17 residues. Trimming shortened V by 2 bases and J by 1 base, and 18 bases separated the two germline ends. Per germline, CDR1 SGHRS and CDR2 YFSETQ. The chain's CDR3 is CASSFFLGAAKNTEAFF. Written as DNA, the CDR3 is TGCGCCAGCAGCTTCTTCCTTGGGGCCGCAAAGAACACTGAAGCTTTCTTT.

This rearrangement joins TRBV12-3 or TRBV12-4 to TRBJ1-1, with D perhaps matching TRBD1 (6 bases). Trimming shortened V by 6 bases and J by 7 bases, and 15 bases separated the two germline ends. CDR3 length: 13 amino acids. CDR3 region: CASSLGAKGEAFF. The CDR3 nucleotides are TGTGCCAGCAGCCTGGGGGCAAAAGGTGAAGCTTTCTTT.

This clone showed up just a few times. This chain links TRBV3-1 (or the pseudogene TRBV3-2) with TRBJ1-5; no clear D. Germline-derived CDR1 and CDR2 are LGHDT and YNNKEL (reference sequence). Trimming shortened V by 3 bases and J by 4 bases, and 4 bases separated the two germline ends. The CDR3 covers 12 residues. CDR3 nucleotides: TGTGCCAGCAGCCATATTAATCAGCCCCAGCATTTT. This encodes CASSHINQPQHF.

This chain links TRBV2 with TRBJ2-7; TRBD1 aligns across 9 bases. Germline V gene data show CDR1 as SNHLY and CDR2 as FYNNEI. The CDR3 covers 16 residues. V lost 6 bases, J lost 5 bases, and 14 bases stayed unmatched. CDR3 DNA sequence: TGTGCCAGCAGCGGCGTTGCCGGGACAGGGCTGAACGAGCAGTACTTC. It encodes CASSGVAGTGLNEQYF. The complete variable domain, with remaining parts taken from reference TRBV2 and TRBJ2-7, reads EPEVTQTPSHQVTQMGQEVILRCVPISNHLYFYWYRQILGQKVEFLVSFYNNEISEKSEIFDDQFSVERPDGSNFTLKIRSTKLEDSAMYFCASSGVAGTGLNEQYFGPGTRLTVT.

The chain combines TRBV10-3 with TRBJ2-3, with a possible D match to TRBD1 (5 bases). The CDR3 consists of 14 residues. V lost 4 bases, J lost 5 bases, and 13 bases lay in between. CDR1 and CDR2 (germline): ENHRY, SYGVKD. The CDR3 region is CAISGRLGQDTQYF. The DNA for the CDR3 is TGTGCCATCAGTGGCCGGCTGGGGCAAGATACGCAGTATTTT.